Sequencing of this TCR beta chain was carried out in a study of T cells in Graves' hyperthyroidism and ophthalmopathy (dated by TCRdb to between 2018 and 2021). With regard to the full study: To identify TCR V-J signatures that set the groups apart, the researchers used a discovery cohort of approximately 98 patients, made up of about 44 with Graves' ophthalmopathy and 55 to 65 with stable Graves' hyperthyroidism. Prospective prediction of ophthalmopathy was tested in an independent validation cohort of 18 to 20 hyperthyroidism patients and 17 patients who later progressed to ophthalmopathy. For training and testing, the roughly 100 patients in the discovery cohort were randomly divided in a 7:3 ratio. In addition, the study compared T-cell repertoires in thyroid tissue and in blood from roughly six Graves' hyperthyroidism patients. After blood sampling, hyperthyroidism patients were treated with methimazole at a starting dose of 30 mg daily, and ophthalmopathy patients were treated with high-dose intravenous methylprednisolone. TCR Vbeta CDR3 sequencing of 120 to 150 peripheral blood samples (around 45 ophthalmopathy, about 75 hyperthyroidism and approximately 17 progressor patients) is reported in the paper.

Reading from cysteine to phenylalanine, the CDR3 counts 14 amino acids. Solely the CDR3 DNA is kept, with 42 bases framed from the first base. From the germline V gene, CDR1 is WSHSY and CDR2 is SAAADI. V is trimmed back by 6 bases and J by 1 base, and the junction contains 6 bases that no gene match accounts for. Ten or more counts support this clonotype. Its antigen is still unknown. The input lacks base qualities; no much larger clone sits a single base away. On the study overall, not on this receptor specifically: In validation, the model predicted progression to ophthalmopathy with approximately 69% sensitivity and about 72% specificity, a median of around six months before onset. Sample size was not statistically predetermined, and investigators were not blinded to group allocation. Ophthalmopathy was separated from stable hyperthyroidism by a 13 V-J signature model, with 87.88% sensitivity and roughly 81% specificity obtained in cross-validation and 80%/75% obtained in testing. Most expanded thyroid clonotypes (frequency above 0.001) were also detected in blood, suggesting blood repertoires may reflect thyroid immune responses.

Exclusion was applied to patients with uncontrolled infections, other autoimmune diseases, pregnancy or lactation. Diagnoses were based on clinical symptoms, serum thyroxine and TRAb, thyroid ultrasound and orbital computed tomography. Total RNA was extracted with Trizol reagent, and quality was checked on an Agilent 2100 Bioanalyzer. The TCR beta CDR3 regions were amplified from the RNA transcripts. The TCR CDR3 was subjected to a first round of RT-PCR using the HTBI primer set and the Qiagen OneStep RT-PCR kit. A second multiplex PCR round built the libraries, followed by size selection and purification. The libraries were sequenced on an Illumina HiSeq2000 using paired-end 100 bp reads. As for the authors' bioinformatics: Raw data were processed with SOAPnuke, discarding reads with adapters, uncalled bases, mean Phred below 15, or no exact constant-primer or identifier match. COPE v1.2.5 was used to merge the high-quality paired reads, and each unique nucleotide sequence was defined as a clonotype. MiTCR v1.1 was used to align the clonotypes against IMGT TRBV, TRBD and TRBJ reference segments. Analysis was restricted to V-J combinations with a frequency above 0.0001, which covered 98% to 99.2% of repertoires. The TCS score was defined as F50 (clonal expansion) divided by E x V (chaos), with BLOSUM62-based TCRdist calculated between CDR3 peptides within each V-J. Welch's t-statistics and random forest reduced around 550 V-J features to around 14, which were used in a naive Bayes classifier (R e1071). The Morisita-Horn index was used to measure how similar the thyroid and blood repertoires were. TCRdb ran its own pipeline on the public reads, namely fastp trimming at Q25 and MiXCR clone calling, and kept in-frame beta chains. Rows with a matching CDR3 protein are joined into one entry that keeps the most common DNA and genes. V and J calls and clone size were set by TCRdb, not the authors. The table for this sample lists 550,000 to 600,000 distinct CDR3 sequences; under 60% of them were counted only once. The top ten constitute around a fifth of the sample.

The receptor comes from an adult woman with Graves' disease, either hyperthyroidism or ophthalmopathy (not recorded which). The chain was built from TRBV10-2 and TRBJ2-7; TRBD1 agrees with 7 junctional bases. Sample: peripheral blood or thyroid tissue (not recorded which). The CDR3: CASREKDRSYEQYF. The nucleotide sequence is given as TGCGCCAGCAGGGAAAAGGACAGGTCCTACGAGCAGTACTTC.